The sequence of this T cell receptor beta chain was determined in a study of cytomegalovirus exposure and HLA in healthy donors (dated by TCRdb to about 2017). Background for the entire study: In an earlier analysis of fewer than 750 of the donors, 250 to 350 Gb of sequence data and 90 million to 120 million unique TCR beta sequences from about 179 million T cells were reported. An early release that covered roughly 600 HLA-typed donors contained approximately 300 gigabases of sequencing data and 65 million to 100 million unique TCR sequences. Of the 398 genotyped donors, 81% fell in the genetic ancestry cluster associated with self-reported Caucasian donors. The aim of the study was to test whether cataloging public T cell receptors could identify signatures of past pathogen exposure. Using immunosequencing, the study profiled T cell repertoires from approximately 700 subjects and related those repertoires to cytomegalovirus serostatus. Besides the first cohort of more than 650 subjects, a separate validation cohort made up of 120 different subjects was used. To predict cytomegalovirus infection status, the study brought together high-throughput TCR immunosequencing, statistical association of individual TCRs with disease status, and machine learning. A later analysis re-examined previously published TCR beta repertoires from 610 or so donors and added high-resolution HLA genotyping to investigate patterns of TCR occurrence. Rather than using new phenotypic data, the later analysis identified candidate immune exposures from TCR beta sequences and from how often those sequences occurred across donors. To decide whether each TCR beta V gene segment behaved as functional or pseudogenic, an earlier analysis of some 580 of the donors relied on high-throughput TCR beta sequencing. Donor age, sex, ethnicity and CMV serostatus were compiled together with the repertoire data. In a later genetic analysis, genome-wide SNP genotypes for about 55% of the roughly 700 donors were used, and that subset was treated as a discovery cohort. Every repertoire in the discovery cohort had been generated on one and the same sequencing platform. HLA typing covered class I and class II loci at four-digit resolution. Typing coverage differed by locus: A, B, C, DRB1 and DQB1 were typed in roughly 620-630 donors, DQA1 in approximately 520, DPA1 in roughly 590, and DPB1 in roughly 450. Several DR-DQ haplotypes were handled as single units for association and clustering because linkage in the cohort was strong. Among about 370 genotyped donors of the cohort, an average of roughly 230,000 unique TCR beta nucleotide sequences was sequenced per donor, of which 15% to 20% were non-productive.

As to this clone: No antigen is known for it. No base qualities exist here, and no much larger clone lies one base off it.

Library construction relied on the immunoSEQ multiplex PCR assay. The multiplex PCR relied on a mix of 60 forward primers for TCR Vbeta segments and 13 reverse primers for TCR Jbeta segments. The CDR3 region of rearranged TCR beta genes was amplified from genomic DNA by a multiplex PCR assay. Amplified TCR beta libraries were sequenced as 87-base-pair reads on the Illumina HiSeq System. As for the original processing: A later analysis tallied some 79 million unique TCR beta chains across the 640 or so repertoires, and approximately 11 million of those chains were shared by two or more donors. Raw reads were error-corrected and collapsed into unique sequences by a nearest-neighbor algorithm in which closely related sequences were merged to remove PCR and sequencing errors. To assign V, D and J gene segments, CDR3 sequences were aligned to IMGT reference sequences. For a sequence to be retained, a match of at least six nucleotides to both a V gene segment and a J gene segment was required. A rearrangement was called productive if the CDR3 had no stop codons and remained in frame with V and J, and every other rearrangement was called non-productive. Following IMGT convention, CDR3 was defined as the stretch from the second conserved V-encoded cysteine up to the conserved J-encoded phenylalanine. In an earlier analysis of 587 of the donors, sequences lacking an unambiguous match to a single V gene segment were excluded. An earlier analysis of a few hundred of the donors called V segments functional above 56.7% productive rearrangements and segregating when the between-donor standard deviation exceeded 5%. A statistical classification framework was built for diagnosing cytomegalovirus status from the catalog of TCR beta chain sequences. In a later analysis, TCR nucleotide sequences were compared against IMGT/GENE-DB human TR gene sequences so that V and J genes could be assigned. The TCRdist pipeline was used in a later analysis to assign CDR3 sequences and most-parsimonious VDJ recombination scenarios. In a later analysis, each TCR beta chain was defined by its CDR3 amino acid sequence together with its V-gene family, and reads without a unique V-gene family were excluded. To address suspected cross-contamination and a sequencing artifact, a later analysis removed some 620 highly shared, low-generation-probability nucleotide sequences. A later analysis calculated a clonal expansion index for each public chain from normalized within-repertoire ranks of inferred template counts. A later analysis computed generation probabilities with a VDJ recombination model fitted to out-of-frame rearrangements, and checked the results against IGoR. In a later analysis, TCR-TCR, TCR-HLA and TCR-CMV co-occurrence was scored with hypergeometric tests, and a repertoire-size bias correction was applied to TCR pairs. A later analysis estimated false discovery rates by permuting HLA or CMV assignments 20 times. A later analysis grouped co-occurring TCRs with DBSCAN, adding TCRdist sequence similarity when clustering within HLA-allele-positive subsets. For co-occurrence clustering, repertoires with fewer than 30,000 or more than 120,000 public chains were excluded, along with about five repertoires with anomalous nucleotide sharing. This immuneACCESS table, as held by TCRdb, lists in-frame sequences with V and J called but not all clones. Of the missing ones, under half trace to an unresolved V gene in checked studies; the others have no known cause. The V and J calls and clone size are taken from that table; D and trimming were inferred from the DNA. The sample contains more than 150,000 clones, roughly 90% of them found a single time. About 0.21% of the sample comes from the top ten.

In total, just over 650 healthy bone marrow donors made up the cohort. At the time of sampling, all cohort members were nominally healthy, though unrecorded immune exposures were likely present. The donor tested CMV seronegative, placing the donor among the roughly 340 seronegative members of the cohort. Each donor provided a peripheral blood sample, and peripheral blood mononuclear cells were used for TCR beta sequencing. Genomic DNA extraction from the blood cell samples was performed with the Qiagen DNeasy Blood Extraction Kit. Broader findings and caveats from the paper: In vitro tests confirmed that three of the cytomegalovirus-associated TCR beta chains recognize cytomegalovirus antigens. According to a later analysis, TCR association rates differed among HLA loci, with DRB1 alleles showing the most associated TCRs and HLA-C alleles showing the fewest. A later analysis associated about 17,000 TCR beta sequences with specific HLA alleles at a false discovery rate of 0.05. The presence/absence analyses assumed that sequencing depth was roughly uniform across donors, and that assumption may not be true. Compared with equally common non-associated chains, HLA-associated TCR beta chains in a later analysis were more clonally expanded and had lower generation probabilities. For the cohort, immune exposure information was limited to CMV serostatus. Only TCR beta chains were sequenced in this cohort, and the absence of alpha or paired-chain data limited detectable features. Linkage disequilibrium might explain the correlated functional status among segregating V segments, but an unknown experimental factor could not be ruled out. Compared with the approximately 710-donor mean, donors in an Asian-associated ancestry cluster had fewer N-insertions in productive TCRs, according to a later genetic analysis. V-gene and J-gene trimming of TCR beta chains was associated with a missense DCLRE1C variant in a later genetic analysis, and the association was replicated in an independent cohort. Several of the top co-occurrence clusters appeared to be linked to parvovirus B19, influenza, CMV and Epstein-Barr virus, according to a later analysis. Because the 87-base-pair reads could not distinguish some IMGT-functional V segments, including TRBV6-2 and TRBV6-3, those segments were excluded. A total of about 150 TCR beta chains were listed by the study as associated with cytomegalovirus. Because counts were too low, roughly 16 rarely observed V segments, including chromosome 9 orphons, were left out of the earlier analysis of approximately 580 of the donors. HLA typing was unavailable for some donors at each locus, so association tests used only the typed subset. When HLA alleles, especially DR and DQ, strongly co-occurred, attributing TCR associations to individual alleles was difficult. Most TCR sequences were seen in very few donors, while some public TCRs were found in many individuals. In a later analysis, most CMV-associated TCR beta chains were found to appear HLA-restricted, with HLA associations seemingly driven largely by CMV exposure. In an earlier analysis of around 500 of the donors, most TCR beta V segments appeared in productive rearrangements about 87% or about 30% of the time, broadly matching IMGT annotations. According to the authors, the approach could potentially be generalized to other disease states and immunological phenotypes. A cluster of highly shared sequence variants was judged likely to represent a technical artifact of the sequencing pipeline. The classifier was reported to diagnose cytomegalovirus status with high specificity and sensitivity in both the original cohort and the validation cohort. A further reported finding was that TCR beta sequences accurately predicted the HLA-A and HLA-B alleles for most subjects in the first cohort.

The CDR3 starts with the cysteine, ends with the phenylalanine, and has 15 residues. The entry retains the CDR3 DNA only, 45 bases that are in frame from base 1. Trimming removed 3 bases from V and 10 bases from J, leaving 16 bases between the germline ends. The germline V gene encodes CDR1 ENHRY and CDR2 SYGVKD. Sequencing was performed on PBMCs. The V and J segments used are TRBV10-3 and TRBJ1-6; the D gene is unclear. The receptor's source is a girl in the first two years of life in good health and CMV-seronegative. The CDR3 in this case is CAISDLNGFGSPLHF. The bases are TGTGCCATCAGTGACTTAAACGGGTTTGGCTCACCCCTCCACTTT.